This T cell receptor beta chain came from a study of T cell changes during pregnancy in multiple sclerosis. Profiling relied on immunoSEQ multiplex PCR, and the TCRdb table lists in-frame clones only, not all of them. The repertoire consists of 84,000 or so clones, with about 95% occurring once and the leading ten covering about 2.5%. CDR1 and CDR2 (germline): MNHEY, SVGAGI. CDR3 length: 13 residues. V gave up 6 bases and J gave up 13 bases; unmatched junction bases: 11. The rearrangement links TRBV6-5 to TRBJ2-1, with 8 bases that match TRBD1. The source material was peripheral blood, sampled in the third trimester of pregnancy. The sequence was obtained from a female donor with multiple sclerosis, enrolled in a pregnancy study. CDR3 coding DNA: TGTGCCAGCAGCCTAAACAGGGGGACGGATCAGTTCTTC. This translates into CASSLNRGTDQFF.